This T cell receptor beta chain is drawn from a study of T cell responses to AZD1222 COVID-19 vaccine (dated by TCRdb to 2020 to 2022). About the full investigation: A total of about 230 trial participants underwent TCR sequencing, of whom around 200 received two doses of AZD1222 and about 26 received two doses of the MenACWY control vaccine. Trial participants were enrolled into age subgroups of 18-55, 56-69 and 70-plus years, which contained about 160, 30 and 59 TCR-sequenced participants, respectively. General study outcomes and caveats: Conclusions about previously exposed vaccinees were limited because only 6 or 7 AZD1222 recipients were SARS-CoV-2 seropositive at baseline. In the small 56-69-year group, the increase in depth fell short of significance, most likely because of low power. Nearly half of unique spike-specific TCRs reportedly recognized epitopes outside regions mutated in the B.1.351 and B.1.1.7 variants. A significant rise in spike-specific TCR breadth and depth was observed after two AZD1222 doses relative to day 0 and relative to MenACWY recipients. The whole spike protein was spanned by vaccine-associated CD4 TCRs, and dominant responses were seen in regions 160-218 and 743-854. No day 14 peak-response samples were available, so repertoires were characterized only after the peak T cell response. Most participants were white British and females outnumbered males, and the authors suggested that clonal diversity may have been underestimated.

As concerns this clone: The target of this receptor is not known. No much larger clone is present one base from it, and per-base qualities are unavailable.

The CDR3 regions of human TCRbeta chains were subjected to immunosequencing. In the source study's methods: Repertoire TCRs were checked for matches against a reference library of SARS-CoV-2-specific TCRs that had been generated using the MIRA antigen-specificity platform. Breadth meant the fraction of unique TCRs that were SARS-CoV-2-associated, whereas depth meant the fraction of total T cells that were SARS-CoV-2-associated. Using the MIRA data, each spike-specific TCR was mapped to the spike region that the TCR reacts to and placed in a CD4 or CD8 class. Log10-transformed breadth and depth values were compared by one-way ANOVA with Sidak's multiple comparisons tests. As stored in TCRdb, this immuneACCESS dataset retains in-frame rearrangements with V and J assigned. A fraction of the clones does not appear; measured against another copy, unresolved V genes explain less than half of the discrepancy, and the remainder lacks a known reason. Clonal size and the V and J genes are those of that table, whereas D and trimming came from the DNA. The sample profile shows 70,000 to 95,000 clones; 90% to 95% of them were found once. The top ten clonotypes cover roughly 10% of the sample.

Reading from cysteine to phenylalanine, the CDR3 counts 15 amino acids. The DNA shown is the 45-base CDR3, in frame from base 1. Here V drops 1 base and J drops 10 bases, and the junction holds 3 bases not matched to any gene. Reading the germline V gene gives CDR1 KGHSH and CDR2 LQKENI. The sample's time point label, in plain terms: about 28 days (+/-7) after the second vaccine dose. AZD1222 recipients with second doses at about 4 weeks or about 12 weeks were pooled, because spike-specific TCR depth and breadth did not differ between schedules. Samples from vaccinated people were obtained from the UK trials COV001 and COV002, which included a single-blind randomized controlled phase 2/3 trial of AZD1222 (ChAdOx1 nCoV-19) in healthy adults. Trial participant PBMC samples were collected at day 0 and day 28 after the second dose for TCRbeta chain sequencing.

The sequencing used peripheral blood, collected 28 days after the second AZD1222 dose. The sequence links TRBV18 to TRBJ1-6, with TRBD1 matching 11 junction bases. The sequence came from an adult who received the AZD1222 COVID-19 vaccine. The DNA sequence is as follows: TGTGCCAGCTCACCACGGGGACAGGGGGTCTCACCCCTCCACTTT. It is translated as CASSPRGQGVSPLHF.